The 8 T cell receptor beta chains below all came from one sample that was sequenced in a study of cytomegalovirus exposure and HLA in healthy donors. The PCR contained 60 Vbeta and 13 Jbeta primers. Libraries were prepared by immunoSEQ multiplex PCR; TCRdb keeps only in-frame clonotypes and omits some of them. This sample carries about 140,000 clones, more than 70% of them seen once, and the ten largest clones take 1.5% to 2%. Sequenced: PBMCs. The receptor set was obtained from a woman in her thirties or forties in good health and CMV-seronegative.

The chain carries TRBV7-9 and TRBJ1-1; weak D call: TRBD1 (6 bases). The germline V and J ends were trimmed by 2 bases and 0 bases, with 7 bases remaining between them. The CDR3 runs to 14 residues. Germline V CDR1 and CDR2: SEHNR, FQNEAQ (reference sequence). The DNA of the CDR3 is TGTGCCAGCAGCTTAACAGGGCTGAACACTGAAGCTTTCTTT. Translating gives CASSLTGLNTEAFF.

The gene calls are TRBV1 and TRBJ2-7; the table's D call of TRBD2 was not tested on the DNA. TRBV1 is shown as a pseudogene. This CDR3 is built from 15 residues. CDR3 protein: CTSSHPTSGIYEQYF. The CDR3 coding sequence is TGCACCAGCAGCCACCCCACTAGCGGGATTTACGAGCAGTACTTC.

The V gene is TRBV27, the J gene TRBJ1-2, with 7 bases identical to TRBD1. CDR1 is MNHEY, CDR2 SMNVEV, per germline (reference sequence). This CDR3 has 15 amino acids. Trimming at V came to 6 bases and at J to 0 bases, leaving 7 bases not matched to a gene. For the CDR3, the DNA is TGTGCCAGCAGAGTCGGACAGGCAGCTAACTATGGCTACACCTTC. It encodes CASRVGQAANYGYTF.

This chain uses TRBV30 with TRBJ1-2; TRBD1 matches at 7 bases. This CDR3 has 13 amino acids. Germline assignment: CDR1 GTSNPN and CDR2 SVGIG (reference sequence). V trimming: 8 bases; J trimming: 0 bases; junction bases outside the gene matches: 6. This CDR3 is CASNRGTNYGYTF. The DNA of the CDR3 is TGTGCCAGTAACAGGGGAACTAACTATGGCTACACCTTC. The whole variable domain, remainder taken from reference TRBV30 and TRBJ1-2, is SQTIHQWPATLVQPVGSPLSLECTVEGTSNPNLYWYRQAAGRGLQLLFYSVGIGQISSEVPQNLSASRPQDRQFILSSKKLLLSDSGFYLCASNRGTNYGYTFGSGTRLTVV.

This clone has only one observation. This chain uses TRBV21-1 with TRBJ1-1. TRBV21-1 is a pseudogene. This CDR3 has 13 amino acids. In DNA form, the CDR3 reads TGTGCCAGCAGCCCTAAACCGAGCACTGAAGCTTTCTTT. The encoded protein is CASSPKPSTEAFF.

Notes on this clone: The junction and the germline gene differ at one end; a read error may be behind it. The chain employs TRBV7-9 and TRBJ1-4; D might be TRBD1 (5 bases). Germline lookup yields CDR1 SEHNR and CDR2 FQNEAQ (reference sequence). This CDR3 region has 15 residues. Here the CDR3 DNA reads TGTTCCAGCAGCTTTGGCGGGACTCGAGATGAAAAACTGTTTTTT. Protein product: CSSSFGGTRDEKLFF. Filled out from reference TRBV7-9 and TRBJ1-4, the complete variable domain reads DTGVSQNPRHKITKRGQNVTFRCDPISEHNRLYWYRQTLGQGPEFLTYFQNEAQLEKSRLLSDRFSAERPKGSFSTLEIQRTEQGDSAMYLCSSSFGGTRDEKLFFGSGTQLSVL.

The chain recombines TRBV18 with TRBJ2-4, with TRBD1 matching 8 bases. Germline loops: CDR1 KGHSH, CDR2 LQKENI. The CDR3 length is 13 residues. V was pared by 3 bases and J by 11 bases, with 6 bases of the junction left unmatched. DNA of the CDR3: TGTGCCAGCTCACCGGGACAGGAGACCTTTCAGTACTTC. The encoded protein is CASSPGQETFQYF.

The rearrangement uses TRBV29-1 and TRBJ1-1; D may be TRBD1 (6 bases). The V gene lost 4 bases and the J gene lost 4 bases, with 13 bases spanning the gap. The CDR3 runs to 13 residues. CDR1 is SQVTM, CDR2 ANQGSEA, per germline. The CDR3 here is CSVVGGRVTEAFF. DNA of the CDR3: TGCAGCGTTGTAGGGGGGAGGGTCACTGAAGCTTTCTTT.